This T cell receptor (beta chain) is drawn from a study of blood T cell repertoires in COVID-19. At the level of the study: Samples of COVID-19 (acute and convalescent) were obtained from the United States, Italy and Spain. Nucleic acid was either cDNA or gDNA, and it came from T cells, B-cell-depleted T cells, or PBMCs.

Authors' methods: Reference gene primers were amplified, and this amplification served to estimate nucleated cell counts. Sequencing was performed with immunoSEQ multiplex PCR; in TCRdb, only in-frame clones are kept and a portion is missing. V, J and clone size are taken as reported in that table, and D and trimming were inferred from the DNA itself. In the table there are approximately 110,000 clones, around 84% of which are singletons. The CDR3 sequence is 13 residues long. J gave up 12 bases and V 8 bases, and 12 bases lay outside the gene matches. Per the germline V gene, CDR1 is SNHLY and CDR2 is FYNNEI.

This TCR derives from a human donor in a cohort sampled during active COVID-19. The sample taken for sequencing was peripheral blood. The chain uses TRBV2 and TRBJ2-1, with 8 nucleotides matching TRBD1. The CDR3 sequence is CASGETGVGGQFF. The CDR3 coding sequence is TGTGCCAGCGGGGAGACAGGGGTCGGTGGGCAGTTCTTC. Full variable domain (missing parts from reference TRBV2 and TRBJ2-1): EPEVTQTPSHQVTQMGQEVILRCVPISNHLYFYWYRQILGQKVEFLVSFYNNEISEKSEIFDDQFSVERPDGSNFTLKIRSTKLEDSAMYFCASGETGVGGQFFGPGTRLTVL.